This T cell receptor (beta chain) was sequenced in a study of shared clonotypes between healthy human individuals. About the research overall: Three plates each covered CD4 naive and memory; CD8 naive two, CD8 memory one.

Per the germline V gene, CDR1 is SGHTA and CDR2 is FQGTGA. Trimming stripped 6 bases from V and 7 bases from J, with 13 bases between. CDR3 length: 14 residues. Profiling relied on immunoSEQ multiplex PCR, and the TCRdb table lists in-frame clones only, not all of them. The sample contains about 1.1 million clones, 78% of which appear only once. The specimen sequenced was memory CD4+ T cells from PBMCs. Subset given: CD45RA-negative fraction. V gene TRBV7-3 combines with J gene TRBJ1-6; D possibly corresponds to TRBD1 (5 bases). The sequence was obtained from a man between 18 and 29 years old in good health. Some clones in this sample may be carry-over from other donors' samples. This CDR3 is CASRSGATNSPLHF. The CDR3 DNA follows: TGTGCCAGCAGGTCCGGGGCAACAAATTCACCCCTCCACTTT.